A single sample gave rise to the 27 T cell receptor beta chains below, sequenced in a study of shared clonotypes between healthy human individuals. Profiled with immunoSEQ multiplex PCR; TCRdb holds only in-frame clones, not every one. The table has roughly 1,000,000 clones, around 78% seen once. Sequenced: memory CD4+ T cells from PBMCs. The subset: CD45RA-negative fraction. The origin of the receptors is a man in his late teens or twenties in good health. Some clones in this sample may be carry-over from other donors' samples.

On this clone itself: The conserved final phenylalanine or tryptophan is absent from the CDR3, which likely points to a read error. The chain carries TRBV2 and TRBJ2-2; 10 bases line up with TRBD1. Germline V lookup: CDR1 SNHLY, CDR2 FYNNEI. The CDR3 runs 15 residues. The ends lost 6 bases at V and 5 bases at J; junction bases unmatched: 6. The CDR3 coding sequence is TGTGCCAGCAGCAAGGGACAGGGGTGGACCGGGGAGCTGTTTGTT. Its translation: CASSKGQGWTGELFV.

The chain links TRBV30 to TRBJ1-1; D ambiguous. Trimming removed 4 bases from V and 0 bases from J, with 9 bases in between. The length of the CDR3 is 13 residues. Germline V gene lookup returns CDR1 GTSNPN and CDR2 SVGIG (reference sequence). The CDR3 coding sequence is TGTGCCTGGAATGCAAACATGAACACTGAAGCTTTCTTT. This sequence encodes CAWNANMNTEAFF.

V is TRBV6-5 and J is TRBJ2-2, with 7 bases aligning to TRBD2. V shed 2 bases, J shed 9 bases, and the junction held 9 bases outside the gene matches. The CDR3 sequence is 15 residues long. CDR1 and CDR2 (germline): MNHEY, SVGAGI. CDR3: CASSYAGLDLRELFF. The CDR3 region has the DNA TGTGCCAGCAGTTACGCAGGACTAGATTTGAGGGAGCTGTTTTTT.

The V gene is TRBV12-5, the J gene TRBJ2-5; D may be TRBD2 (6 bases). The germline V gene has CDR1 LGHNT and CDR2 FRNRAP. The CDR3 is made up of 11 amino acids. The V and J ends lost 6 bases and 4 bases respectively, with 6 bases between them. The chain's CDR3 is CASGEGETQYF. The CDR3 nucleotides read TGTGCTAGTGGGGAGGGAGAGACCCAGTACTTC.

This clone showed up just once. DNA of the CDR3: TGTGCCAGCAGCCGCGAGCCGACTAGCGGGAGTGGTCGGTTCTTC. Its translation: CASSREPTSGSGRFF. This sequence joins TRBV7-2 and TRBJ2-1; TRBD2 aligns across 12 bases. CDR3 size: 15 residues. Trimming cost V 5 bases and J 15 bases; bases outside gene matches: 14. Looked up from germline, CDR1 is SGHTA and CDR2 is FQGNSA.

This clone was seen repeatedly, ten times or more. The V gene is TRBV4-2, the J gene TRBJ2-3, with D tentatively TRBD1 (5 bases). This CDR3 contains 14 residues. From germline, CDR1 is LGHNA and CDR2 YNFKEQ. Trimming left V 3 bases short and J 3 bases short, with 10 bases between. CDR3 sequence: CASSQGRETDTQYF. CDR3 nucleotides: TGTGCCAGCAGCCAGGGCAGGGAAACAGATACGCAGTATTTT.

The chain couples TRBV5-4 to TRBJ1-3; no clear D gene. The germline V gene has CDR1 SGHNT and CDR2 YYREEE (reference sequence). V gave up 2 bases and J gave up 0 bases, with 12 bases separating them. The CDR3 spans 16 residues. The CDR3 nucleotides are TGTGCCAGCAGCTTCGGAACGCCAAACTCTGGAAACACCATATATTTT. Protein: CASSFGTPNSGNTIYF. The entire variable domain, with the rest obtained from reference TRBV5-4 and TRBJ1-3, is as follows: ETGVTQSPTHLIKTRGQQVTLRCSSQSGHNTVSWYQQALGQGPQFIFQYYREEENGRGNFPPRFSGLQFPNYSSELNVNALELDDSALYLCASSFGTPNSGNTIYFGEGSWLTVV.

As for this clone: Other DNA sequences within the sample encode an identical CDR3. This sequence joins TRBV7-3 and TRBJ2-1, with 13 bases that match TRBD2. The CDR3 is 15 amino acids. The trim removed 6 bases at V and 10 bases at J, leaving 9 bases unmatched. Germline values: CDR1 SGHTA, CDR2 FQGTGA. CDR3 coding DNA: TGTGCCAGCAGTCTCGGACTAGCGGGAGTAAACGAGCAGTTCTTC. This translates into CASSLGLAGVNEQFF.

CDR3 protein: CAIRPNQGDTGELFF. The CDR3 nucleotides read TGTGCCATCAGGCCCAACCAGGGGGACACCGGGGAGCTGTTTTTT. V and J are TRBV10-3 and TRBJ2-2; the match to TRBD1 covers 7 bases. The CDR3 runs to 15 residues. Trimming removed 6 bases from V and 3 bases from J; junction bases left unmatched: 7. Looked up from germline, CDR1 is ENHRY and CDR2 is SYGVKD.

This clone was seen a handful of times. V is TRBV6-1 and J is TRBJ2-2, with no clear D. CDR3 length: 14 residues. V was pared by 6 bases and J by 6 bases, with 14 bases between. Germline CDR1 and CDR2: MNHNS and SASEGT. CDR3 bases: TGTGCCAGCAGGAACACGAGGCACGCCGGGGAGCTGTTTTTT. Residues: CASRNTRHAGELFF.

This chain links TRBV5-4 with TRBJ2-5; tentative D call: TRBD2 (6 bases). The V gene lost 0 bases and the J gene lost 1 base, with 16 bases spanning the gap. The CDR3 is 17 residues long. Germline V gene sequence: CDR1 SGHNT, CDR2 YYREEE (reference sequence). CDR3 bases: TGTGCCAGCAGCTTGGGGGGACTGGCCAGCCCCCAAGAGACCCAGTACTTC. The encoded protein is CASSLGGLASPQETQYF. Combining the CDR3 with reference TRBV5-4 and TRBJ2-5 gives the whole variable domain ETGVTQSPTHLIKTRGQQVTLRCSSQSGHNTVSWYQQALGQGPQFIFQYYREEENGRGNFPPRFSGLQFPNYSSELNVNALELDDSALYLCASSLGGLASPQETQYFGPGTRLLVL.

The chain carries TRBV7-9 and TRBJ2-5; tentatively, D is TRBD1 (5 bases). V was pared by 3 bases and J by 6 bases, with 8 bases between. Germline lookup yields CDR1 SEHNR and CDR2 FQNEAQ (reference sequence). The CDR3 loop spans 12 amino acids. The CDR3 DNA reads TGTGCCAGCAGCTTTCAGGGAAAGACCCAGTACTTC. The encoded protein is CASSFQGKTQYF.

This clone was seen only a few times. The rearrangement joins TRBV14 to TRBJ2-5; the D is unclear. V dropped 1 base and J dropped 7 bases, with 10 bases sitting between them. Germline CDR1 reads SGHDN; CDR2 reads FVKESK. CDR3 length: 13 residues. The chain's CDR3 is CASSQVALGTQYF. CDR3 coding DNA: TGTGCCAGCAGCCAAGTTGCCCTGGGGACCCAGTACTTC.

This clone was observed a few times. The J gene is TRBJ2-7, the V gene TRBV18, with TRBD1 matching over 9 bases. This CDR3 comprises 13 residues. Germline CDR1 reads KGHSH; CDR2 reads LQKENI. J was trimmed by 12 bases and V by 1 base; bases with no gene match: 7. The CDR3 sequence is CASSPQDRGLRYF. The CDR3 bases are TGTGCCAGCTCACCACAGGACAGGGGACTGCGGTACTTC.

The chain couples TRBV5-4 to TRBJ2-5, with D maybe TRBD2 (6 bases). The germline V and J ends were trimmed by 3 bases and 2 bases, with 14 bases remaining between them. CDR1 is SGHNT and CDR2 is YYREEE in the germline V gene (reference sequence). The CDR3 sequence is 15 residues long. CDR3 residues: CASSWTSSEQETQYF. CDR3 DNA sequence: TGTGCCAGCAGCTGGACCTCTAGCGAGCAAGAGACCCAGTACTTC.

The gene calls are TRBV11-2 and TRBJ1-2; possibly TRBD1 for D (5 bases). V dropped 5 bases and J dropped 4 bases, with 14 bases sitting between them. The CDR3 totals 14 residues. Germline CDR1 is SGHAT and CDR2 is FQNNGV. The CDR3 nucleotides are TGTGCCAGCAGCCCGCCTGGGAGGGGCTATGGCTACACCTTC. The encoded protein is CASSPPGRGYGYTF.

This clone was observed a single time. The chain links TRBV7-3 to TRBJ1-2; D may be TRBD1 (5 bases). Germline V lookup: CDR1 SGHTA, CDR2 FQGTGA. V dropped 5 bases and J dropped 4 bases, with 17 bases sitting between them. The CDR3 consists of 15 residues. The CDR3 nucleotides are TGTGCCAGCAGCCCCCCTGGCACCGGGGGCTATGGCTACACCTTC. This codes for CASSPPGTGGYGYTF.

The chain joins TRBV7-3 to TRBJ2-3; the match to TRBD2 covers 9 bases. This CDR3 is 14 amino acids long. CDR1 is SGHTA, CDR2 FQGTGA, per germline. V lost 2 bases to trimming and J lost 4 bases; unmatched junction nucleotides: 1. The CDR3 is CASSLAGGSDTQYF. Written as DNA, the CDR3 is TGTGCCAGCAGCTTAGCGGGAGGGTCAGATACGCAGTATTTT.

V and J are TRBV12-5 and TRBJ2-5; a possible D gene is TRBD2 (5 bases). Germline values: CDR1 LGHNT, CDR2 FRNRAP. The CDR3 has 12 amino acids. The V end was cut by 7 bases, the J end by 4 bases, with 10 bases between. The CDR3 spells CASARGGETQYF. The CDR3 nucleotides are TGTGCTAGTGCAAGAGGAGGAGAGACCCAGTACTTC.

The chain couples TRBV19 to TRBJ1-1; the D gene is possibly TRBD1 (6 bases). The germline CDR1 and CDR2 sequences are LNHDA and SQIVND (reference sequence). V lost 5 bases, J lost 1 base, and 14 bases lay in between. The CDR3 covers 15 residues. CDR3 in DNA: TGTGCCAGTAGTCTCCGGGACATACGGAACACTGAAGCTTTCTTT. It translates to CASSLRDIRNTEAFF.

The chain couples TRBV7-3 to TRBJ2-3; 14 bases match TRBD2. V gave up 5 bases and J gave up 4 bases; unmatched junction bases: 5. CDR1 and CDR2 from the germline V gene are SGHTA and FQGTGA. CDR3 size: 16 residues. The CDR3: CASSIRLAGGADTQYF. CDR3 bases: TGTGCCAGCAGCATCCGACTAGCGGGAGGGGCAGATACGCAGTATTTT.

The rearrangement uses TRBV7-2 and TRBJ1-4; tentatively, D is TRBD1 (5 bases). The CDR3 consists of 13 residues. Germline CDR1 reads SGHTA; CDR2 reads FQGNSA. V was trimmed by 4 bases and J by 7 bases, leaving 10 bases between them. The CDR3 nucleotides read TGTGCCAGCAGCTATGGGGGACCTGAAAAACTGTTTTTT. Its translation: CASSYGGPEKLFF. The complete variable domain, with remaining parts taken from reference TRBV7-2 and TRBJ1-4, reads GAGVSQSPSNKVTEKGKDVELRCDPISGHTALYWYRQSLGQGLEFLIYFQGNSAPDKSGLPSDRFSAERTGGSVSTLTIQRTQQEDSAVYLCASSYGGPEKLFFGSGTQLSVL.

The chain links TRBV7-3 to TRBJ2-1; D is unclear. CDR1 and CDR2 from the germline V gene are SGHTA and FQGTGA. The V gene lost 1 base and the J gene lost 0 bases, with 7 bases spanning the gap. CDR3 length: 15 amino acids. The CDR3 DNA is TGTGCCAGCAGCTTAAACGAGAACTCCTACAATGAGCAGTTCTTC. Protein product: CASSLNENSYNEQFF.

The chain employs TRBV30 and TRBJ1-1; D gene unclear. This CDR3 is 13 amino acids long. In germline, CDR1 is GTSNPN, CDR2 SVGIG (reference sequence). V was shortened by 1 base and J by 1 base, with 7 bases between the two germline ends. Here the CDR3 DNA reads TGTGCCTGGAGTGAACACGGGAACACTGAAGCTTTCTTT. Translation: CAWSEHGNTEAFF.

V and J are TRBV30 and TRBJ2-1; D may be TRBD1 or TRBD2 (5 bases each). Trimming took off 5 bases at V and 6 bases at J, with 11 bases between the two ends. There are 12 residues in the CDR3. The V gene's germline CDR1 is GTSNPN and CDR2 SVGIG (reference sequence). In DNA, the CDR3 is TGTGCCTGGGGGACGCGATCCAATGAGCAGTTCTTC. Translating it yields CAWGTRSNEQFF. Full variable domain (missing parts from reference TRBV30 and TRBJ2-1): SQTIHQWPATLVQPVGSPLSLECTVEGTSNPNLYWYRQAAGRGLQLLFYSVGIGQISSEVPQNLSASRPQDRQFILSSKKLLLSDSGFYLCAWGTRSNEQFFGPGTRLTVL.

The V call is TRBV2, the J call TRBJ1-1; the match to TRBD1 covers 8 bases. The germline gives CDR1 SNHLY, CDR2 FYNNEI. The CDR3 runs 16 residues. Trimming took 3 bases from V and 4 from J; bases not matched to a gene: 10. The DNA of the CDR3 is TGTGCCAGCAGTGATGGACAGGGTAGGGTTGGCACTGAAGCTTTCTTT. This codes for CASSDGQGRVGTEAFF.

The chain uses TRBV28 and TRBJ1-2; D ambiguous. Germline V gene data show CDR1 as MDHEN and CDR2 as SYDVKM. Trimming took 4 bases from V and 1 from J, leaving 10 bases between them. The CDR3 extends over 14 amino acids. The CDR3 DNA follows: TGTGCCAGCAGTTCCCAAGGGTTTAACTATGGCTACACCTTC. Translated: CASSSQGFNYGYTF.